The next 30 T cell receptor beta chains were all read from a single sample in a study of T cells expressing NK-cell markers (dated by TCRdb to the early 2020s). Libraries were built with 5' RACE. Sequenced using an Illumina HiSeq 2000. Each CDR3 protein sequence appears as one entry after TCRdb reprocessed the reads, and no DNA is included. The sample's own table lists about 400,000 distinct CDR3 sequences. About 10% of the sample goes to the ten largest clones. The sequenced sample was blood T cells: a sorted CD56 or NKG2C T cell subset, CD4+ or CD8+ T cells, or bulk PBMC T cells (not recorded which). These TCRs come from a woman aged 45-65 years in good health. Donor details come from another sample of the same person, matched by shared clones.

The chain uses TRBV7-6 and TRBJ1-5; the TRBD1 assignment by TCRdb is unverifiable without DNA. The CDR3 is made up of 14 amino acids. Germline V lookup: CDR1 SGHVS, CDR2 FNYEAQ. The CDR3 loop reads CASSPRQGHQPQHF.

The chain links TRBV9 to TRBJ2-1; TCRdb's assignment of TRBD2 cannot be checked, as there is no DNA. CDR1 and CDR2 (germline): SGDLS, YYNGEE. CDR3 length: 12 amino acids. CDR3 protein: CASRSSGPEQFF.

V is TRBV7-9 and J is TRBJ2-1; TCRdb's D call, TRBD1, is unchecked because there is no DNA. Germline V lookup: CDR1 SEHNR, CDR2 FQNEAQ (reference sequence). The CDR3 loop spans 13 amino acids. CDR3 loop: CASSSRSGDEQFF.

This chain connects TRBV5-5 to TRBJ1-2; TCRdb designates TRBD1, a call that cannot be tested without DNA. Germline CDR1 reads SGHKS; CDR2 reads YYEKEE (reference sequence). This CDR3 has 15 residues. The CDR3 here is CASSLETVPNYGYTF.

The genes are TRBV4-2 and TRBJ2-1; the TCRdb D gene call, TRBD2, has no DNA to confirm it. CDR1 and CDR2 from the germline V gene are LGHNA and YNFKEQ. CDR3 size: 14 residues. CDR3 protein: CASSQRVIGSEQFF.

V and J are TRBV28 and TRBJ1-6; the TCRdb D gene call, TRBD1, has no DNA to confirm it. Germline V CDR1 and CDR2: MDHEN, SYDVKM. The CDR3 runs to 14 residues. The CDR3 here is CASSQGQGNSPLHF.

V is TRBV7-2 and J is TRBJ2-2; the TRBD2 assignment by TCRdb is unverifiable without DNA. CDR3 size: 18 residues. The germline CDR1 and CDR2 sequences are SGHTA and FQGNSA. The chain's CDR3 is CASSLLGLAGVLAGELFF.

The V and J genes are TRBV25-1 and TRBJ2-2; there is no DNA to check the TCRdb D call of TRBD1. The CDR3 extends over 13 amino acids. CDR1 is MGHDK, CDR2 SYGVNS, per germline. This CDR3 is CASTKQATGELFF. Full variable domain (missing parts from reference TRBV25-1 and TRBJ2-2): EADIYQTPRYLVIGTGKKITLECSQTMGHDKMYWYQQDPGMELHLIHYSYGVNSTEKGDLSSESTVSRIRTEHFPLTLESARPSHTSQYLCASTKQATGELFFGEGSRLTVL.

V usage is TRBV12-5 and J usage is TRBJ2-3. This CDR3 region has 16 residues. The V gene's germline CDR1 is LGHNT and CDR2 FRNRAP. CDR3 sequence: CASGLIPGLARDTQYF.

The rearrangement joins TRBV5-4 to TRBJ2-1; TCRdb's assignment of TRBD1 cannot be checked, as there is no DNA. The CDR3 has 16 residues. Germline values: CDR1 SGHNT, CDR2 YYREEE (reference sequence). CDR3 protein: CASSAGDKRSYNEQFF.

The chain carries TRBV20-1 and TRBJ2-1; TCRdb designates TRBD2, a call that cannot be tested without DNA. Germline assignment: CDR1 DFQATT and CDR2 SNEGSKA (reference sequence). The CDR3 covers 18 residues. The CDR3 here is CSARDGTSGTSSYNEQFF.

The V call is TRBV7-6, the J call TRBJ1-3; TCRdb lists TRBD1, though no DNA is available to test this call. The CDR3 runs to 16 residues. The germline CDR1 and CDR2 sequences are SGHVS and FNYEAQ. CDR3 protein: CASTLSGGARGNTIYF. The full variable domain, with the rest looked up from reference TRBV7-6 and TRBJ1-3, is GAGVSQSPRYKVTKRGQDVALRCDPISGHVSLYWYRQALGQGPEFLTYFNYEAQQDKSGLPNDRFSAERPEGSISTLTIQRTEQRDSAMYRCASTLSGGARGNTIYFGEGSWLTVV.

V gene TRBV5-1 combines with J gene TRBJ2-5; no DNA is available, so the TRBD1 call from TCRdb remains unchecked. The CDR3 consists of 15 residues. Germline CDR1 is SGHRS and CDR2 is YFSETQ. The CDR3 region is CASSFGRGPQETQYF.

V is TRBV20-1 and J is TRBJ2-1; absent DNA, TCRdb's TRBD2 call cannot be checked. CDR1 and CDR2 (germline): DFQATT, SNEGSKA (reference sequence). The CDR3 has 15 amino acids. CDR3 protein: CSASELAVLLNEQFF.

The chain is built from TRBV20-1 and TRBJ2-1. The germline V gene encodes CDR1 DFQATT and CDR2 SNEGSKA (reference sequence). This CDR3 has 15 residues. CDR3 residues: CSAPVGRTTYNEQFF.

The V and J genes are TRBV20-1 and TRBJ2-2; TCRdb calls TRBD1, which cannot be checked without DNA. Germline assignment: CDR1 DFQATT and CDR2 SNEGSKA (reference sequence). This CDR3 has 14 residues. The CDR3: CSAGQGANTGELFF.

The chain has TRBV6-5 and TRBJ2-2; there is no DNA to check the TCRdb D call of TRBD2. Germline V gene sequence: CDR1 MNHEY, CDR2 SVGAGI. The CDR3 runs to 15 residues. CDR3 in amino acids: CATQMVAGNTGELFF.

The gene calls are TRBV10-3 and TRBJ2-1; TCRdb returns TRBD2, unconfirmable since there is no DNA. This CDR3 region has 13 residues. Germline CDR1 ENHRY, CDR2 SYGVKD. This CDR3 is CAITPGLRNEQFF.

The V call is TRBV5-1, the J call TRBJ2-2; the D call of TRBD1 rests on TCRdb alone, since no DNA is present to check it. The germline V gene has CDR1 SGHRS and CDR2 YFSETQ. The CDR3 length is 16 residues. The CDR3 sequence is CASSPRTGRGTGELFF.

The chain joins TRBV27 to TRBJ2-3; the D call from TCRdb, TRBD1, cannot be confirmed without DNA. This CDR3 region has 14 residues. Germline V gene sequence: CDR1 MNHEY, CDR2 SMNVEV (reference sequence). CDR3 region: CASSLGARADTQYF.

The J gene is TRBJ2-2, the V gene TRBV11-2; as DNA is missing, the TRBD1 call by TCRdb cannot be tested. In germline, CDR1 is SGHAT, CDR2 FQNNGV. This CDR3 spans 14 amino acids. The CDR3 loop is CASRKDTNTGELFF.

V is TRBV10-3 and J is TRBJ2-7; TCRdb names TRBD2, which stays unverified in the absence of DNA. Germline assignment: CDR1 ENHRY and CDR2 SYGVKD. CDR3 length: 16 amino acids. The CDR3 sequence: CAISEPSGRAPYEQYF.

The V and J genes are TRBV7-2 and TRBJ2-1. CDR1 SGHTA and CDR2 FQGNSA come from the germline V gene. The CDR3 sequence is 11 residues long. CDR3 protein: CASSLHPEQFF.

The CDR3 region is CASSMGGHQETQYF. This chain uses TRBV5-5 with TRBJ2-5; TCRdb selects TRBD1, and the lack of DNA leaves this call unchecked. The length of the CDR3 is 14 residues. CDR1 and CDR2 (germline): SGHKS, YYEKEE (reference sequence).

This chain joins TRBV9 and TRBJ1-4; TCRdb returns TRBD1, unconfirmable since there is no DNA. The CDR3 loop spans 17 amino acids. Germline loops: CDR1 SGDLS, CDR2 YYNGEE. CDR3 region: CASSVATGQGAQEKLFF. The variable domain in full, completed from reference TRBV9 and TRBJ1-4, reads DSGVTQTPKHLITATGQRVTLRCSPRSGDLSVYWYQQSLDQGLQFLIQYYNGEERAKGNILERFSAQQFPDLHSELNLSSLELGDSALYFCASSVATGQGAQEKLFFGSGTQLSVL.

This chain connects TRBV24-1 to TRBJ2-6; TCRdb gives TRBD1 as the D gene, but with no DNA this cannot be confirmed. CDR1 and CDR2 from the germline V gene are KGHDR and SFDVKD. There are 16 residues in the CDR3. This CDR3 reads CATSSHTGKGANVLTF.

This chain uses TRBV20-1 with TRBJ2-1; the TCRdb D gene call, TRBD2, has no DNA to confirm it. In germline, CDR1 is DFQATT, CDR2 SNEGSKA (reference sequence). The CDR3 sequence is 15 residues long. The CDR3 region is CSARGIPAGAGEQFF.

The chain links TRBV20-1 to TRBJ2-1; TCRdb proposes TRBD2, but this gene call is untestable without DNA. CDR1 DFQATT and CDR2 SNEGSKA come from the germline V gene (reference sequence). This CDR3 has 14 amino acids. The CDR3 sequence is CSALTGTAGIEQFF.

V usage is TRBV7-9 and J usage is TRBJ1-1; without DNA, the TCRdb call of TRBD1 cannot be checked. CDR3 size: 13 residues. Germline values: CDR1 SEHNR, CDR2 FQNEAQ (reference sequence). The CDR3 is CASSSRETAEAFF.

The CDR3 sequence is CASSQEPASGPQHF. The chain links TRBV4-2 to TRBJ1-5. The CDR3 length is 14 residues. Germline lookup yields CDR1 LGHNA and CDR2 YNFKEQ.